A selection of T cell receptor beta chains follows, all from one sample in a study of blood T cells in healthy people across ages. TCRdb reanalysed the 5' RACE reads using MiXCR and keeps one entry per CDR3 protein. Of about 670,000 distinct CDR3 sequences listed, approximately 52% are singletons. Sequencing was performed on blood. The receptors were sampled from a woman older than 75 in good health. Both conserved end residues are part of each CDR3.

j_call,v_call,cdr3_aa
TRBJ2-3,TRBV20-1,CSARTSGVDTQYF
TRBJ1-6,TRBV28,CASSPPRPNYNSPLHF
TRBJ1-1,TRBV7-9,CASSLGGGGNTEAFF
TRBJ2-5,TRBV20-1,CSARGLAGNNEQYF
TRBJ1-4,TRBV6-6,CASSYSGQGNEKLFF
TRBJ2-5,TRBV4-2,CASSSAPGLGETQYF
TRBJ2-3,TRBV29-1,CSAGTTGADTQYF
NA,TRBV5-6,CASSMGAYEQYF
TRBJ2-1,TRBV20-1,CSARTHNEQFF
TRBJ2-1,TRBV25-1,CASSGRASGSYNEQFF
TRBJ1-2,TRBV28,CASSLGGSRTYGYTF